The rows below give T cell receptor beta chains drawn from one sample of a study of beta chain features in type 1 diabetes. TCRdb's copy holds only in-frame clones and misses some; the assay was immunoSEQ multiplex PCR. The sample lists about 110,000 clones; approximately 39% were seen once. Sequencing input: stem cell memory CD4+ T cells from blood. These receptors were obtained from a woman between 18 and 29 years old in good health. Each CDR3 is given with its conserved first and last residue. A D gene is named only where the DNA matches it firmly. The listing skips clone size in some rows; elsewhere it reads once, few, many or a size class.

j_call v_call d_call clone_size cdr3_nt cdr3_aa
TRBJ2-7 TRBV5-1 - few TGCGCCAGCAGCTCGAGCTCCTACGAGCAGTACTTC CASSSSSYEQYF
TRBJ2-5 TRBV7-2 TRBD2 - TGTGCCACCTACCGGGAGGGCCAAGAGACCCAGTACTTC CATYREGQETQYF
TRBJ1-1 TRBV2 TRBD1 few TGTGCCGGCGCACAGGGGGCACGCACTGAAGCTTTCTTT CAGAQGARTEAFF
TRBJ1-5 TRBV28 - few TGTGCCAGCAGTTCAACAGGGTTTGGAGGCAATCAGCCCCAGCATTTT CASSSTGFGGNQPQHF
TRBJ2-2 TRBV30 - - TGTGCCTGGAGGTCGGGCGGGGCGAACACCGGGGAGCTGTTTTTT CAWRSGGANTGELFF
TRBJ1-5 TRBV29-1 - - TGCAGCGTAGCCCTGGGTCAAACGGGGTATCAGCCCCAGCATTTT CSVALGQTGYQPQHF
TRBJ1-1 TRBV6-6 - - TGTGCCAGCAGTTGGAGGGCAGTCGAAGCTTTCTTT CASSWRAVEAFF
TRBJ2-1 TRBV5-4 - few TGTGCCAGCAGCTTTCGACAGCCGGCCTCCGGGCAGTTCTTC CASSFRQPASGQFF
TRBJ1-2 TRBV30 - - TGTGCCTGGAGTTCGGGGTCCTATGGCTACACCTTC CAWSSGSYGYTF
TRBJ1-4 TRBV30 TRBD1 few TGTGCCTGGAGTGCCTGGGACAGATTCCAAGAAAAACTGTTTTTT CAWSAWDRFQEKLFF
TRBJ1-2 TRBV5-6 - - TGTGCCAGCAGCTTCCCAGCGATTAACTATGGCTACACCTTC CASSFPAINYGYTF
TRBJ2-2 TRBV10-3 - - TGTGCCATCAGTGAGCGAGGGAACACCGGGGAGCTGTTTTTT CAISERGNTGELFF
TRBJ1-1 TRBV27 - - TGTGCCAGCAGTCCCAGGGTGAACACTGAAGCTTTCTTT CASSPRVNTEAFF
TRBJ2-4 TRBV28 - many TGTGCCAGCAGTTTCGCGGGATCGAACTTAAACATTCAGTACTTC CASSFAGSNLNIQYF
TRBJ2-1 TRBV11-2 - few TGTGCCAGCAGCCTTGTCTATGAGCAGTTCTTC CASSLVYEQFF
TRBJ2-1 TRBV29-1 - few TGCAGCGTTGTCAGGGGGGACAATGAGCAGTTCTTC CSVVRGDNEQFF
TRBJ2-1 TRBV14 - - TGTGCCAGCAGCCAAGTTGCGGATCCTTACAATGAGCAGTTCTTC CASSQVADPYNEQFF
TRBJ2-1 TRBV5-4 TRBD2 - TGTGCCAGCAGCTTGGGACTAGCCGGCGCCTACAATGAGCAGTTCTTC CASSLGLAGAYNEQFF
TRBJ2-3 TRBV7-2 TRBD1 - TGTGCCAGCAGCTTCACAGGGGGCACAGATACGCAGTATTTT CASSFTGGTDTQYF
TRBJ2-7 TRBV6-6 - - TGTGCCAGCAGTCCACAGGGTTCCGAGCAGTACTTC CASSPQGSEQYF
TRBJ2-4 TRBV7-2 - few TGTGCCAGCAGCTTTAGCGGAGAAAACATTCAGTACTTC CASSFSGENIQYF
TRBJ2-1 TRBV18 TRBD2 few TGTGCCAGCTCACCGAGCGGGAGGGCCAGCAATGAGCAGTTCTTC CASSPSGRASNEQFF
TRBJ1-4 TRBV5-4 - - TGTGCCAGCAGCCCTCTTCCGAGGGAAAAACTGTTTTTT CASSPLPREKLFF